One sample yielded the 20 T cell receptor beta chains listed below, sequenced in a study of regulatory T cells in long-lasting Graves disease. Through Arm-PCR of CDR3 regions and iRepertoire HTBI primers, TCR beta libraries were built. From the multiplex PCR reads, TCRdb called clonotypes with MiXCR, one entry per CDR3 protein. The sample lists 400,000 to 450,000 distinct CDR3 sequences; 23% were seen once. Time point here: persistent/refractory GD, antithyroid drugs over 5 years with positive TRAb. With RNA extracted from PBMCs as input, the TCR library was made. The sequencing used peripheral blood mononuclear cells (PBMCs), collected when the disease was refractory, from a patient treated with antithyroid drugs. These receptors were obtained from a female donor with Graves disease.

This clonotype has a single count. The CDR3 bases are TGTGCCAGCTCAACCACAGGGACTTCAACTAATGAAAAACTGTTTTTT. This encodes CASSTTGTSTNEKLFF. The chain links TRBV18 to TRBJ1-4, with D maybe TRBD1 (6 bases). The CDR3 extends over 16 amino acids. V dropped 5 bases and J dropped 0 bases, with 13 bases sitting between them. CDR1 is KGHSH and CDR2 is LQKENI in the germline V gene.

This clonotype was seen a handful of times. This sequence joins TRBV29-1 and TRBJ2-7; 10 positions match TRBD2. There are 16 residues in the CDR3. The J segment lost 3 bases and the V segment lost 1 base, leaving 9 bases of the junction unmatched. Germline assignment: CDR1 SQVTM and CDR2 ANQGSEA. In nucleotides, the CDR3 is TGCAGCGTTGAAGCCCAGTCAGGGACTAGCGTCTACGAGCAGTACTTC. This sequence encodes CSVEAQSGTSVYEQYF.

This clonotype was counted once. The chain links TRBV19 to TRBJ1-1; weak D call: TRBD1 (5 bases). Germline V lookup: CDR1 LNHDA, CDR2 SQIVND (reference sequence). V was shortened by 4 bases and J by 5 bases, with 11 bases between the two germline ends. The CDR3 totals 13 residues. As DNA, the CDR3 is TGTGCCAGTAGTAAGGGGCCGGGAACTGAAGCTTTCTTT. It is translated as CASSKGPGTEAFF.

This clonotype came up many times. The chain is built from TRBV28 and TRBJ1-5, with D unclear. The CDR3 covers 15 residues. Germline loops: CDR1 MDHEN, CDR2 SYDVKM. With 1 base removed from V and 5 bases from J, the gap between germline ends came to 12 bases. CDR3 in DNA: TGTGCCAGCAGTTTATTTTCGGGAGATGATCAGCCCCAGCATTTT. Translation: CASSLFSGDDQPQHF. The full variable domain, with the rest looked up from reference TRBV28 and TRBJ1-5, is DVKVTQSSRYLVKRTGEKVFLECVQDMDHENMFWYRQDPGLGLRLIYFSYDVKMKEKGDIPEGYSVSREKKERFSLILESASTNQTSMYLCASSLFSGDDQPQHFGDGTRLSIL.

This clonotype was recorded a few times. V is TRBV2 and J is TRBJ2-5; 7 bases are a match to TRBD2. Germline V CDR1 and CDR2: SNHLY, FYNNEI. Trimming removed 6 bases from V and 3 bases from J; junction bases left unmatched: 7. This CDR3 region has 14 residues. The CDR3 nucleotides read TGTGCCAGCAGAGGATGGCTAGCGGAAGAGACCCAGTACTTC. Protein sequence: CASRGWLAEETQYF.

The V call is TRBV7-6, the J call TRBJ1-5, with D possibly matching TRBD1 (5 bases). The germline V and J ends were trimmed by 5 bases and 10 bases, with 21 bases remaining between them. Germline-derived CDR1 and CDR2 are SGHVS and FNYEAQ. The CDR3 loop spans 15 amino acids. For the CDR3, the DNA is TGTGCCAGCAGCCGACCCCCCCAGGGCCGAGGCCCCCAGCATTTT. This encodes CASSRPPQGRGPQHF.

In the case of this clonotype: One junction end does not reproduce the germline sequence, and a read error may be involved. The chain couples TRBV7-9 to TRBJ2-5, with TRBD2 matching 7 bases. This CDR3 is built from 15 residues. Germline V gene lookup returns CDR1 SEHNR and CDR2 FQNEAQ (reference sequence). The CDR3 nucleotides read TGTGCCAGCAGCCTAGCGGACGGCCCACAAGAGACCCAGTACTTC. It encodes CASSLADGPQETQYF.

Points on this clonotype: A read error may produce the germline difference seen at one junction end. The chain couples TRBV28 to TRBJ2-2; perhaps TRBD2 as D (5 bases). The CDR3 is made up of 12 amino acids. The germline V gene encodes CDR1 MDHEN and CDR2 SYDVKM. The CDR3 DNA reads TGTGCCAGCGTGGGGAACACCGGGGAGCTGGTTTTT. Its protein is CASVGNTGELVF.

Comment on this clonotype: A read error may be the cause here, since a much bigger clone is one base away. The chain is built from TRBV11-1 and TRBJ2-7, with D hard to call. The CDR3 totals 15 residues. The germline CDR1 and CDR2 sequences are SGHAT and FQDESV (reference sequence). The DNA for the CDR3 is TGTGCCAGCAGAACAACCCGGAACGGACCCTACGGGCAGTACTTC. Encoded protein: CASRTTRNGPYGQYF.

This clonotype was recorded a few times. The CDR3 sequence: CASSYGPEGYTF. The CDR3 DNA is TGTGCCAGCAGTTATGGGCCCGAGGGCTACACCTTC. V is TRBV6-2 or TRBV6-3 and J is TRBJ1-2; D uncertain. This CDR3 comprises 12 residues. Germline CDR1 MNHEY, CDR2 SVGEGT. V dropped 3 bases and J dropped 8 bases, with 10 bases sitting between them.

This clonotype was seen at least ten times. The rearrangement links TRBV29-1 to TRBJ2-5; D may be TRBD1 (6 bases). The CDR3 runs 14 residues. Trimming took off 6 bases at V and 1 base at J, with 15 bases between the two ends. Germline CDR1 and CDR2: SQVTM and ANQGSEA. CDR3 region: CSVPRTASQETQYF. The CDR3 region has the DNA TGCAGCGTCCCGAGGACAGCCTCCCAAGAGACCCAGTACTTC.

This clonotype was counted many times. This rearrangement joins TRBV20-1 to TRBJ2-7; no definite D call. The V gene's germline CDR1 is DFQATT and CDR2 SNEGSKA (reference sequence). The V gene lost 5 bases and the J gene lost 1 base, with 15 bases spanning the gap. CDR3 size: 14 residues. The CDR3 DNA sequence: TGCAGTGCTCATAAAGGCGTCGGTTCCTACGAGCAGTACTTC. Amino acids: CSAHKGVGSYEQYF.

There are many counts of this clonotype. J is TRBJ2-7 and V is TRBV11-2; TRBD1 aligns across 9 bases. Germline V gene lookup returns CDR1 SGHAT and CDR2 FQNNGV. CDR3 length equals 16 residues. Germline trimming cut 3 bases from V and 3 bases from J; bases unmatched to any gene: 9. CDR3 nucleotide sequence: TGTGCCAGCAGCTTGATAAGAAGGACAGGGGTCTACGAGCAGTACTTC. Translation gives CASSLIRRTGVYEQYF.

In this sample, this clonotype turned up a few times. This sequence joins TRBV12-3 or TRBV12-4 and TRBJ1-1, with 10 bases identical to TRBD1. CDR3 size: 15 residues. Trimming at V came to 2 bases and at J to 5 bases, leaving 5 bases not matched to a gene. DNA of the CDR3: TGTGCCAGCAGTTTATTGAGGGACAGGGGTACTGAAGCTTTCTTT. Translating it yields CASSLLRDRGTEAFF.

The chain carries TRBV20-1 and TRBJ1-3, with D hard to call. V was cut by 0 bases and J by 3 bases, with 9 bases left in between. CDR1 DFQATT and CDR2 SNEGSKA come from the germline V gene (reference sequence). This CDR3 is built from 14 residues. The CDR3 region has the DNA TGCAGTGCTAGAGATACGGGATATGGAAACACCATATATTTT. Protein product: CSARDTGYGNTIYF.

This sequence joins TRBV7-2 and TRBJ1-3; 7 nucleotides agree with TRBD1. The V gene's germline CDR1 is SGHTA and CDR2 FQGNSA. The ends lost 2 bases at V and 9 bases at J; junction bases unmatched: 7. The CDR3 covers 14 residues. The CDR3 loop is CASSLKGAQGTIYF. In DNA, the CDR3 is TGTGCCAGCAGCTTAAAGGGGGCGCAGGGCACCATATATTTT.

The CDR3: CASSPVGQGREQYF. CDR3 coding DNA: TGCGCCAGCAGCCCAGTGGGGCAGGGACGCGAGCAGTACTTC. This rearrangement joins TRBV4-1 to TRBJ2-7; possibly TRBD1 or TRBD2 for D (5 bases each). The germline gives CDR1 MGHRA, CDR2 YSYEKL. Trimming pared 4 bases from V and 6 bases from J, leaving 16 bases between. The CDR3 sequence is 14 residues long.

This clonotype has a handful of counts. J is TRBJ2-7 and V is TRBV6-1, with D perhaps matching TRBD1 (6 bases). CDR1 is MNHNS and CDR2 is SASEGT in the germline V gene. The V and J ends lost 9 bases and 0 bases respectively, with 12 bases between them. CDR3 length equals 13 residues. The CDR3 sequence: CASGTPNSYEQYF. CDR3 DNA: TGTGCCAGTGGGACACCAAACTCCTACGAGCAGTACTTC.

At least ten counts were recorded for this clonotype. The chain uses TRBV6-1 and TRBJ2-5; 8 nucleotides agree with TRBD1. This CDR3 contains 16 residues. Germline CDR1 MNHNS, CDR2 SASEGT. Trimming removed 3 bases from V and 4 bases from J; junction bases left unmatched: 10. The CDR3 spells CASSDAAIQGGETQYF. The CDR3 DNA reads as TGTGCCAGCAGTGACGCGGCAATACAGGGGGGAGAGACCCAGTACTTC.

The sample holds many counts of this clonotype. This chain links TRBV12-3 or TRBV12-4 with TRBJ1-1; 8 positions match TRBD1. The CDR3 runs 16 residues. The J segment lost 2 bases and the V segment lost 6 bases, leaving 11 bases of the junction unmatched. CDR3 in DNA: TGTGCCAGCAGATCCACTCCGGGACAGGCCAACACTGAAGCTTTCTTT. As protein: CASRSTPGQANTEAFF.